Below, 2 T cell receptor beta chains from the same sample are listed, as sequenced in a study of CD8 T cells in Susac syndrome. A quantity of roughly 0.5 to 1 ug RNA underwent reverse transcription using random hexamers. TCRdb used MiXCR to reprocess the immunoSEQ multiplex PCR reads, holding one entry per CDR3 protein. The sample shows approximately 150,000 distinct CDR3 sequences, 80% to 95% of them seen only once. Material: CD4+ T cells from PBMCs. The receptors here all came from a human donor in good health.

The chain combines TRBV7-8 with TRBJ2-2; D is unresolved. Germline CDR1 reads SGHVS; CDR2 reads FQNEAQ. The V gene lost 1 base and the J gene lost 7 bases, with 16 bases spanning the gap. The CDR3 runs 16 residues. In DNA, the CDR3 is TGTGCCAGCAGCTTAGACGGGCTGATACGTAACGGGGAGCTGTTTTTT. Translated: CASSLDGLIRNGELFF.

The rearrangement joins TRBV7-6 to TRBJ1-4; TRBD1 matches at 8 bases. V lost 5 bases and J lost 6; bases outside the gene matches: 8. The CDR3 sequence is 15 residues long. Germline CDR1 and CDR2: SGHVS and FNYEAQ. The DNA for the CDR3 is TGTGCCAGCAGCCCCCAGACAGGGGCTTATGAAAAACTGTTTTTT. Its translation is CASSPQTGAYEKLFF.